Sequencing of this TCR beta chain was carried out in a study of tissue T cells after allogeneic stem cell transplantation. Study observations and caveats: TCR repertoires tracked anatomic similarity, regardless of disease or transplant status. Few T cell clones were shared across patients, but motif clusters showed tissue-specific shared signatures. Tissue-detected TCR repertoire was only partly captured by blood and spleen T cells.

Germline V CDR1 and CDR2: GKSSPN, SITVG. V shed 1 base and J shed 5 bases, with 10 bases lying between them. CDR3 length: 13 residues. In regard to this clone: Antigen: not known. Gene labels here are mouse ones. The DNA ends 1 residue before the CDR3 does, and the rest of the CDR3 is filled in from the germline J gene.

The repertoire was sequenced with immunoSEQ multiplex PCR; TCRdb's copy has only in-frame clones and lacks some. The data contain 48,000 or so clones, roughly 73% of them singletons. The chain combines TRBV31 with TRBJ2-5, with D uncertain. Material for sequencing was sorted cells pooled from one or two spleens. This receptor was identified in a pool of C57BL/6 mice in good health. The part of the CDR3 DNA that was read is TGTGCCTGGAGTCGCGGGCGCGGAGACACCCAGTAC. Translated: CAWSRGRGDTQY. The whole CDR3 protein reads CAWSRGRGDTQYF.